The rows below give T cell receptor beta chains drawn from one sample of a study of T cells in pancreatic ductal adenocarcinoma. Method: immunoSEQ multiplex PCR; TCRdb's copy keeps in-frame clones and lacks some. The table shows 11,000 or so clones, with roughly 88% occurring only once. The sample comprised PBMCs. The receptors here all came from a human donor with pancreatic ductal adenocarcinoma. Each CDR3 is given with its conserved first and last residue. D genes are given only for firm matches. For some rows the clone size is stated as once, few or many, or as a class when expanded; others skip it.

TRBD1	TRBJ2-2	few	TRBV6-5	CASRGQGDYGELFF	TGTGCCAGCAGGGGACAGGGAGACTACGGGGAGCTGTTTTTT
TRBD1	TRBJ2-2	once	TRBV7-2	CASSLQQGTSNTGELFF	TGTGCCAGCAGCCTCCAACAGGGGACCTCGAACACCGGGGAGCTGTTTTTT
TRBD1	TRBJ1-6	NA	TRBV6-5	CASSLDRGGSPLHF	TGTGCCAGCAGTTTGGACAGGGGGGGGTCACCCCTCCACTTT
NA	TRBJ2-1	NA	TRBV19	CASSIMSYPGGEQFF	TGTGCCAGTAGTATAATGAGTTACCCAGGCGGTGAGCAGTTCTTC
NA	TRBJ2-7	NA	TRBV30	CAWRTSLGLYEQYF	TGTGCCTGGAGGACTTCATTGGGACTCTACGAGCAGTACTTC
NA	TRBJ2-3	NA	TRBV6-1	CASSEVEDTQYF	TGTGCCAGCAGTGAAGTAGAAGATACGCAGTATTTT
TRBD2	TRBJ2-5	NA	TRBV6-1	CASYAGVQETQYF	TGTGCCAGCTATGCGGGAGTCCAGGAGACCCAGTACTTC
NA	TRBJ1-1	NA	TRBV5-6	CASSLGWGPMNTEAFF	TGTGCCAGCAGCTTGGGGTGGGGTCCCATGAACACTGAAGCTTTCTTT
TRBD2	TRBJ2-1	NA	TRBV5-1	CASSPLGTSGGEVFF	TGCGCCAGCAGCCCGCTAGGGACTAGCGGGGGTGAAGTATTCTTC
NA	TRBJ2-5	NA	TRBV7-6	CASSGAGVGEETQYF	TGTGCCAGCAGCGGGGCAGGTGTGGGCGAAGAGACCCAGTACTTC
NA	TRBJ2-5	few	TRBV7-6	CASSLDPGTQYF	TGTGCCAGCAGCTTAGACCCAGGAACCCAGTACTTC
TRBD2	TRBJ2-5	NA	TRBV6-7	CASSTRISGGKTQYF	TGTGCCAGCAGTACCCGAATTAGCGGGGGAAAGACCCAGTACTTC
NA	TRBJ1-2	NA	TRBV28	CASSSGEYGYTF	TGTGCCAGCAGTTCGGGAGAGTATGGCTACACCTTC
NA	TRBJ2-1	few	TRBV5-1	CASSLSLGMGAPQGEQFF	TGCGCCAGCAGCTTGTCACTGGGCATGGGAGCCCCCCAGGGTGAGCAGTTCTTC
NA	TRBJ1-6	NA	TRBV4-2	CASSQERTASYNSPLHF	TGTGCCAGCAGCCAAGAGAGGACAGCCTCCTATAATTCACCCCTCCACTTT
TRBD2	TRBJ2-3	NA	TRBV7-2	CASSLGSGRTDTQYF	TGTGCCAGCAGCCTAGGAAGCGGGAGAACAGATACGCAGTATTTT
TRBD2	TRBJ2-5	NA	TRBV5-1	CASSGASGGPETQYF	TGCGCCAGCAGTGGTGCTAGCGGGGGTCCTGAGACCCAGTACTTC